These 30 T cell receptor beta chains share one sample of origin, sequenced in a study of blood T cell repertoires in COVID-19. Data came from immunoSEQ multiplex PCR; TCRdb stores just in-frame clones and leaves some out. The data hold about 240,000 clones, with 81% observed a single time. The material sequenced was peripheral blood. The origin of the receptors is a woman aged 80 or over with COVID-19, enrolled during active disease.

This chain joins TRBV7-2 and TRBJ2-3, with a possible D match to TRBD1 (5 bases). The CDR3 totals 16 residues. In germline, CDR1 is SGHTA, CDR2 FQGNSA. Trimming left V 3 bases short and J 0 bases short, with 13 bases between. This CDR3 reads CASSFDSSRSTDTQYF. For the CDR3, the DNA is TGTGCCAGCAGCTTTGACAGCTCCCGCAGCACAGATACGCAGTATTTT.

The CDR3 sequence: CASRLVGGGTQYF. The CDR3 DNA reads as TGTGCCAGCAGACTAGTCGGGGGGGGGACCCAGTACTTC. The genes are TRBV7-8 and TRBJ2-5; 8 bases align to TRBD2. The J segment lost 7 bases and the V segment lost 6 bases, leaving 7 bases of the junction unmatched. The CDR3 runs 13 residues. Germline V gene data show CDR1 as SGHVS and CDR2 as FQNEAQ.

The V call is TRBV14, the J call TRBJ2-3; 7 bases map to TRBD2. J gave up 0 bases and V 4 bases, and 4 bases lay outside the gene matches. Germline V gene sequence: CDR1 SGHDN, CDR2 FVKESK. CDR3 length: 15 amino acids. CDR3 in DNA: TGTGCCAGCAGCCTAAGCGGGATCAGCACAGATACGCAGTATTTT. This codes for CASSLSGISTDTQYF.

The V call is TRBV28, the J call TRBJ1-6; D unclear. The CDR3 length is 12 residues. Trimming removed 9 bases at V and 10 bases at J, with 13 bases between. CDR1 and CDR2 (germline): MDHEN, SYDVKM. The CDR3 loop reads CASEGGKSPLHF. DNA of the CDR3: TGTGCCAGTGAAGGAGGGAAATCACCCCTCCACTTT.

This sequence joins TRBV7-9 and TRBJ2-3; 9 nucleotides agree with TRBD2. The CDR3 contains 16 residues. The trim removed 1 base at V and 6 bases at J, leaving 8 bases unmatched. Looked up from germline, CDR1 is SEHNR and CDR2 is FQNEAQ (reference sequence). CDR3 residues: CASSLVAGGPGDTQYF. CDR3 bases: TGTGCCAGCAGCTTAGTGGCGGGGGGGCCAGGGGATACGCAGTATTTT. Together with reference TRBV7-9 and TRBJ2-3, the CDR3 gives the full variable domain: DTGVSQNPRHKITKRGQNVTFRCDPISEHNRLYWYRQTLGQGPEFLTYFQNEAQLEKSRLLSDRFSAERPKGSFSTLEIQRTEQGDSAMYLCASSLVAGGPGDTQYFGPGTRLTVL.

The chain combines TRBV18 with TRBJ2-7; TRBD2 matches at 8 bases. The CDR3 is 18 amino acids. The V gene's germline CDR1 is KGHSH and CDR2 LQKENI. The trim removed 0 bases at V and 6 bases at J, leaving 16 bases unmatched. The CDR3 region has the DNA TGTGCCAGCTCACCACCCGAGAAGAGCGGGGGCCACCCTGGCGAGCAGTACTTC. It encodes CASSPPEKSGGHPGEQYF.

The chain combines TRBV10-3 with TRBJ2-1, with a weak D call TRBD2 (6 bases). V was cut by 7 bases and J by 3 bases, with 13 bases left in between. The CDR3 runs 14 residues. Germline V gene data show CDR1 as ENHRY and CDR2 as SYGVKD. The DNA of the CDR3 is TGTGCCATCAAGGGAATAGCGGACTACAATGAGCAGTTCTTC. Translating it yields CAIKGIADYNEQFF.

A single count supports this clone. The chain has TRBV7-3 and TRBJ2-3; 7 bases line up with TRBD1. The CDR3 sequence is 14 residues long. V was clipped by 6 bases and J by 2 bases; unmatched bases: 5. CDR1 and CDR2 (germline): SGHTA, FQGTGA. The CDR3 bases are TGTGCCAGCAGTCCCGGGACAGTCACAGATACGCAGTATTTT. This encodes CASSPGTVTDTQYF.

This clone turned up a few times. The chain combines TRBV7-9 with TRBJ1-1; D call uncertain. V lost 3 bases and J 5 bases, leaving 13 bases between the germline ends. The germline CDR1 and CDR2 sequences are SEHNR and FQNEAQ (reference sequence). The CDR3 loop spans 14 amino acids. CDR3 in DNA: TGTGCCAGCAGCTTCCGGACTGAGAAGACTGAAGCTTTCTTT. This encodes CASSFRTEKTEAFF.

This chain links TRBV18 with TRBJ2-1; no reliable D call. With 6 bases removed from V and 1 base from J, the gap between germline ends came to 16 bases. Germline CDR1 and CDR2: KGHSH and LQKENI. The CDR3 is 16 amino acids. In DNA form, the CDR3 reads TGTGCCAGCTCTCCTAGAGACCAAGGATCCTACAATGAGCAGTTCTTC. Protein: CASSPRDQGSYNEQFF.

This clone was counted a single time. This chain links TRBV7-9 with TRBJ1-2; 9 nucleotides match TRBD1. The length of the CDR3 is 13 residues. The trim removed 5 bases at V and 8 bases at J, leaving 6 bases unmatched. Per germline, CDR1 SEHNR and CDR2 FQNEAQ (reference sequence). CDR3 in DNA: TGTGCCAGCAGCCCAGGACAGGGGCGAGGCTACACCTTC. It translates to CASSPGQGRGYTF.

CDR3 loop: CASSQGVGSGTGELFF. CDR3 DNA: TGTGCCAGCAGCCAAGGCGTCGGGAGTGGCACCGGGGAGCTGTTTTTT. The V call is TRBV4-2, the J call TRBJ2-2; TRBD2 might be the D (6 bases). V lost 1 base, J lost 4 bases, and 13 bases lay in between. CDR1 is LGHNA, CDR2 YNFKEQ, per germline. The CDR3 length is 16 residues.

This chain connects TRBV6-2 or TRBV6-3 to TRBJ2-7, with 13 bases matching TRBD2. Germline V CDR1 and CDR2: MNHEY, SVGEGT. The CDR3 runs 17 residues. V shed 2 bases and J 1 base; nucleotides not matched to a gene: 5. The CDR3 region is CASSYPRLAGGSYEQYF. The CDR3 nucleotides are TGTGCCAGCAGTTACCCTCGACTAGCGGGAGGTTCCTACGAGCAGTACTTC.

The chain has TRBV6-5 and TRBJ1-4; 12 bases line up with TRBD1. This CDR3 region has 15 residues. Germline trimming cut 4 bases from V and 8 bases from J; bases unmatched to any gene: 5. Germline assignment: CDR1 MNHEY and CDR2 SVGAGI. Written as DNA, the CDR3 is TGTGCCAGCAGTTCATCCGGGACAGGGGGCGAAAAACTGTTTTTT. Protein: CASSSSGTGGEKLFF.

In its sample, this clone was seen once. This chain links TRBV19 with TRBJ1-1, with TRBD1 matching over 7 bases. In germline, CDR1 is LNHDA, CDR2 SQIVND (reference sequence). Trimming cost V 4 bases and J 0 bases; bases outside gene matches: 14. There are 18 residues in the CDR3. Here the CDR3 reads CASSSLSLNRGMNTEAFF. The CDR3 DNA sequence: TGTGCCAGTAGTAGTCTATCACTGAACAGGGGCATGAACACTGAAGCTTTCTTT.

The V gene is TRBV28, the J gene TRBJ1-3, with 7 bases identical to TRBD1. CDR3 length: 15 amino acids. The germline V gene encodes CDR1 MDHEN and CDR2 SYDVKM. Losses at the gene ends were 9 bases for V and 6 bases for J; bases not matched to a gene: 14. The DNA of the CDR3 is TGTGCCAGTATAGAGGCGACAGGGACGTTAAACACCATATATTTT. Protein: CASIEATGTLNTIYF.

The chain links TRBV7-9 to TRBJ1-3; D is ambiguous. Germline V gene data show CDR1 as SEHNR and CDR2 as FQNEAQ (reference sequence). This CDR3 contains 14 residues. The V end was cut by 3 bases, the J end by 2 bases, with 8 bases between. CDR3 amino acids: CASSFRQAGNTIYF. CDR3 nucleotide sequence: TGTGCCAGCAGCTTTAGGCAGGCTGGAAACACCATATATTTT.

The V call is TRBV30, the J call TRBJ1-6; 7 bases agree with TRBD1. This CDR3 spans 15 amino acids. V shed 4 bases and J 7 bases; nucleotides not matched to a gene: 10. Germline V gene sequence: CDR1 GTSNPN, CDR2 SVGIG (reference sequence). This CDR3 is CAWTNRDRINSPLHF. CDR3 coding DNA: TGTGCCTGGACCAACCGGGACAGAATAAATTCACCCCTCCACTTT.

The CDR3 region is CASSLTSGVGTGELFF. DNA of the CDR3: TGCGCCAGCAGCCTGACAAGCGGGGTCGGCACCGGGGAGCTGTTTTTT. This chain joins TRBV5-1 and TRBJ2-2; 7 nucleotides align to TRBD2. Trimming removed 4 bases from V and 4 bases from J; junction bases left unmatched: 10. The germline CDR1 and CDR2 sequences are SGHRS and YFSETQ. CDR3 length: 16 residues. Using reference TRBV5-1 and TRBJ2-2 for the parts outside the CDR3, the full variable domain is KAGVTQTPRYLIKTRGQQVTLSCSPISGHRSVSWYQQTPGQGLQFLFEYFSETQRNKGNFPGRFSGRQFSNSRSEMNVSTLELGDSALYLCASSLTSGVGTGELFFGEGSRLTVL.

The V gene is TRBV2, the J gene TRBJ1-1; D uncertain. Germline V gene sequence: CDR1 SNHLY, CDR2 FYNNEI. Between the trimmed V and J ends, which lost 4 bases and 6 bases, there was a span of 9 bases. This CDR3 is 12 amino acids long. The CDR3 here is CASSVEEPEAFF. The CDR3 DNA follows: TGTGCCAGCAGTGTCGAGGAGCCTGAAGCTTTCTTT.

The rearrangement links TRBV19 to TRBJ1-2; D remains ambiguous. The CDR3 totals 15 residues. Germline assignment: CDR1 LNHDA and CDR2 SQIVND (reference sequence). V was pared by 3 bases and J by 0 bases, with 11 bases between. The CDR3 bases are TGTGCCAGTAGTATCCGTGCACAGCCTAACTATGGCTACACCTTC. Amino acid sequence: CASSIRAQPNYGYTF.

The chain has TRBV11-2 and TRBJ2-1, with 12 positions matching TRBD2. Germline CDR1 reads SGHAT; CDR2 reads FQNNGV. Losses at the gene ends were 5 bases for V and 13 bases for J; bases not matched to a gene: 9. This CDR3 region has 14 residues. The CDR3 DNA is TGTGCCAGCAGCCTTTCCCTAGCGGGGGGGACCCAGTTCTTC. Residues: CASSLSLAGGTQFF.

This sequence joins TRBV5-1 and TRBJ2-1; 11 bases fit TRBD2. J lost 7 bases, V lost 5 bases, and 5 bases had no gene match. This CDR3 comprises 14 residues. Germline V gives CDR1 SGHRS, CDR2 YFSETQ. This CDR3 reads CASSGGTSGNEQFF. In nucleotides, the CDR3 is TGCGCCAGCAGTGGAGGGACTAGCGGAAATGAGCAGTTCTTC.

The chain couples TRBV21-1 to TRBJ1-1; no DNA check was done on the table's D call, TRBD1. TRBV21-1 is termed a pseudogene. The CDR3 consists of 14 residues. As DNA, the CDR3 is TGTGCCAGCAGCATACAGGGGAGGTTCACTGAAGCTTTCTTT. Translated, it gives CASSIQGRFTEAFF.

This rearrangement joins TRBV12-3 or TRBV12-4 to TRBJ2-3; 7 bases match TRBD1. This CDR3 is built from 13 residues. V was clipped by 6 bases and J by 4 bases; unmatched bases: 4. CDR3 loop: CASSPQGADTQYF. The CDR3 DNA follows: TGTGCCAGCAGCCCGCAGGGGGCAGATACGCAGTATTTT.

This clone is labeled as medium-sized (0.01 to 0.1%). The chain couples TRBV7-9 to TRBJ2-2, with 7 nucleotides matching TRBD2. After removal of 1 base from V and 0 bases from J, the junction contained 5 bases not matched to a gene. The CDR3 is made up of 17 amino acids. The germline CDR1 and CDR2 sequences are SEHNR and FQNEAQ (reference sequence). The DNA of the CDR3 is TGTGCCAGCAGCTTAGACGCCCTAGCGGCGAACACCGGGGAGCTGTTTTTT. This encodes CASSLDALAANTGELFF.

V gene TRBV29-1 combines with J gene TRBJ2-1; 11 nucleotides line up with TRBD2. The CDR3 has 15 residues. Germline V gene data show CDR1 as SQVTM and CDR2 as ANQGSEA. V lost 7 bases, J lost 5 bases, and 10 bases stayed unmatched. Written as DNA, the CDR3 is TGCAGCGCTTTACTTAGCGGGAGGGGCCACAATGAGCAGTTCTTC. The encoded protein is CSALLSGRGHNEQFF.

V usage is TRBV18 and J usage is TRBJ1-1, with D unresolved. This CDR3 region has 13 residues. Germline V gene lookup returns CDR1 KGHSH and CDR2 LQKENI. V lost 3 bases to trimming and J lost 6 bases, with 11 bases between them. CDR3: CASSPAISSEAFF. CDR3 DNA sequence: TGTGCCAGCTCACCGGCCATCTCTTCTGAAGCTTTCTTT.

The gene calls are TRBV7-9 and TRBJ1-1; D ambiguous. Trimming cost V 5 bases and J 4 bases, with 14 bases left between them. Per the germline V gene, CDR1 is SEHNR and CDR2 is FQNEAQ (reference sequence). The CDR3 length is 14 residues. The CDR3 sequence is CASSPLQTSTEAFF. The CDR3, as DNA: TGTGCCAGCAGCCCATTACAGACCTCCACTGAAGCTTTCTTT.

This clone has just one count. The chain employs TRBV7-6 and TRBJ2-3; 15 bases agree with TRBD2. The CDR3 has 17 residues. Trimming at V came to 1 base and at J to 5 bases, leaving 4 bases not matched to a gene. Germline CDR1 SGHVS, CDR2 FNYEAQ. CDR3 DNA sequence: TGTGCCAGCAGCTTAGGGACTAGCGGGAGGGCCGGAGATACGCAGTATTTT. Protein: CASSLGTSGRAGDTQYF.